The 28 T cell receptor beta chains given below trace back to one sample, sequenced in a study of OX40 agonist ivuxolimab in advanced cancers. Clones were sequenced by immunoSEQ multiplex PCR, and TCRdb holds only the in-frame ones, with some missing. This sample carries more than 45,000 clones, around four fifths of them seen once, and the ten largest clones take about 3.1%. This specimen consisted of CD4+ or CD8+ T cells sorted from blood, obtained in a trial of the OX40 agonist ivuxolimab. Source of these receptors: an adult with an advanced solid tumor such as melanoma, head and neck, liver or kidney cancer.

The genes are TRBV28 and TRBJ2-5; 12 nucleotides line up with TRBD2. Germline CDR1 is MDHEN and CDR2 is SYDVKM. The V gene end was trimmed by 7 bases and the J gene end by 2 bases; junction bases not matched to a gene: 2. The CDR3 has 14 amino acids. CDR3 protein: CASITSGGQETQYF. In nucleotides, the CDR3 is TGTGCCAGCATAACTAGCGGGGGGCAAGAGACCCAGTACTTC.

The J gene is TRBJ2-2, the V gene TRBV28, with D perhaps matching TRBD2 (7 bases). V was pared by 3 bases and J by 1 base, with 24 bases between. The CDR3 has 20 residues. The germline V gene encodes CDR1 MDHEN and CDR2 SYDVKM. The CDR3 loop reads CASSFPGGVGDTRNTGELFF. Written as DNA, the CDR3 is TGTGCCAGCAGTTTTCCGGGGGGCGTGGGGGACACGAGGAACACCGGGGAGCTGTTTTTT.

The table lists this clone with a count of one. The gene calls are TRBV28 and TRBJ2-6; unclear D gene. Trimming cost V 7 bases and J 0 bases, with 16 bases left between them. This CDR3 is built from 17 residues. Germline V gene sequence: CDR1 MDHEN, CDR2 SYDVKM. The DNA for the CDR3 is TGTGCCAGCACTAAAGGGTCCACAAACTCTGGGGCCAACGTCCTGACTTTC. Amino acids: CASTKGSTNSGANVLTF.

V and J are TRBV5-1 and TRBJ1-1; D unclear. V was trimmed by 0 bases and J by 14 bases, leaving 14 bases between them. Germline V CDR1 and CDR2: SGHRS, YFSETQ. The CDR3 contains 12 residues. The CDR3 region has the DNA TGCGCCAGCAGCTTGGATCCAGGATCCCCCTTCTTT. This translates into CASSLDPGSPFF.

The chain recombines TRBV30 with TRBJ2-2, with 8 bases aligning to TRBD2. Looked up from germline, CDR1 is GTSNPN and CDR2 is SVGIG (reference sequence). This CDR3 has 15 amino acids. V shed 5 bases, J shed 0 bases, and the junction held 5 bases outside the gene matches. The CDR3 nucleotides are TGTGCCTGGCCGGGGGGGGCTTCGAACACCGGGGAGCTGTTTTTT. It specifies CAWPGGASNTGELFF.

This sequence joins TRBV14 and TRBJ2-3; maybe TRBD1 (6 bases). The CDR3 runs 15 residues. Germline V lookup: CDR1 SGHDN, CDR2 FVKESK. The V gene lost 1 base and the J gene lost 0 bases, with 8 bases spanning the gap. The CDR3 coding sequence is TGTGCCAGCAGCCAAGCGGACAGCAGCACAGATACGCAGTATTTT. Amino acid sequence: CASSQADSSTDTQYF. Drawing the rest from reference TRBV14 and TRBJ2-3, the complete variable domain is EAGVTQFPSHSVIEKGQTVTLRCDPISGHDNLYWYRRVMGKEIKFLLHFVKESKQDESGMPNNRFLAERTGGTYSTLKVQPAELEDSGVYFCASSQADSSTDTQYFGPGTRLTVL.

The genes are TRBV28 and TRBJ2-2; no clear D. Germline V gene sequence: CDR1 MDHEN, CDR2 SYDVKM. There are 13 residues in the CDR3. V gave up 1 base and J gave up 4 bases, with 4 bases separating them. CDR3 sequence: CASSLYATGELFF. DNA of the CDR3: TGTGCCAGCAGTTTATACGCCACCGGGGAGCTGTTTTTT. Looking up the rest from reference TRBV28 and TRBJ2-2 gives the full variable domain: DVKVTQSSRYLVKRTGEKVFLECVQDMDHENMFWYRQDPGLGLRLIYFSYDVKMKEKGDIPEGYSVSREKKERFSLILESASTNQTSMYLCASSLYATGELFFGEGSRLTVL.

V and J are TRBV7-3 and TRBJ2-6; 7 nucleotides agree with TRBD1. J lost 2 bases, V lost 0 bases, and 1 base had no gene match. Germline lookup yields CDR1 SGHTA and CDR2 FQGTGA. This CDR3 is built from 16 residues. CDR3 sequence reads: CASSLTGGAGANVLTF. The CDR3 region has the DNA TGTGCCAGCAGCTTAACAGGGGGCGCTGGGGCCAACGTCCTGACTTTC.

The CDR3 is CASSLDLDSLNSPLHF. As DNA, the CDR3 is TGTGCCAGCAGCTTAGATCTTGACAGCCTTAATTCACCCCTCCACTTT. The V and J genes are TRBV11-3 and TRBJ1-6; possibly TRBD1 for D (5 bases). Germline CDR1 and CDR2: SGHNT and YENEEA. V gave up 0 bases and J gave up 6 bases, with 12 bases separating them. The CDR3 runs to 16 residues.

The CDR3 DNA reads as TGTGCCAGCAGCTTCCGGGGGGTCGGAGATACGCAGTATTTT. Translated, it gives CASSFRGVGDTQYF. V gene TRBV7-2 combines with J gene TRBJ2-3; 7 positions match TRBD2. With V trimmed by 3 bases and J by 5 bases, 5 bases remained unmatched. The CDR3 contains 14 residues. The germline V gene encodes CDR1 SGHTA and CDR2 FQGNSA.

CDR3 bases: TGTGCCAGCAGCTTTTTAATAGGACAGTCGACGGACTACACCTTC. The encoded protein is CASSFLIGQSTDYTF. This chain joins TRBV7-9 and TRBJ1-2; maybe TRBD1 (6 bases). The CDR3 is 15 residues long. Germline V lookup: CDR1 SEHNR, CDR2 FQNEAQ (reference sequence). V was trimmed by 3 bases and J by 10 bases, leaving 21 bases between them. Based on the CDR3 plus reference TRBV7-9 and TRBJ1-2, the full variable domain is DTGVSQNPRHKITKRGQNVTFRCDPISEHNRLYWYRQTLGQGPEFLTYFQNEAQLEKSRLLSDRFSAERPKGSFSTLEIQRTEQGDSAMYLCASSFLIGQSTDYTFGSGTRLTVV.

This CDR3 reads CASNLPTGSTDTQYF. For the CDR3, the DNA is TGTGCCAGCAACCTCCCGACGGGAAGCACAGATACGCAGTATTTT. The chain combines TRBV5-4 with TRBJ2-3; TRBD2 might be the D (5 bases). Per germline, CDR1 SGHNT and CDR2 YYREEE (reference sequence). This CDR3 region has 15 residues. Trimming shortened V by 6 bases and J by 0 bases, and 14 bases separated the two germline ends. Complete variable domain (other parts from reference TRBV5-4 and TRBJ2-3): ETGVTQSPTHLIKTRGQQVTLRCSSQSGHNTVSWYQQALGQGPQFIFQYYREEENGRGNFPPRFSGLQFPNYSSELNVNALELDDSALYLCASNLPTGSTDTQYFGPGTRLTVL.

The CDR3 DNA reads as TGTGCCAGCAGCCCACAGCCTTATGGCTACACCTTC. As protein: CASSPQPYGYTF. The chain recombines TRBV7-2 with TRBJ1-2, with no clear D. This CDR3 has 12 amino acids. Germline V CDR1 and CDR2: SGHTA, FQGNSA. Deletions cut 5 bases from V and 5 bases from J, with 9 bases between.

The chain uses TRBV18 and TRBJ1-2; D possibly corresponds to TRBD1 (6 bases). The ends were cut back, 3 bases at V and 4 bases at J, with 12 bases in the middle. The CDR3 sequence is 14 residues long. CDR1 and CDR2 from the germline V gene are KGHSH and LQKENI. The CDR3 protein is CASSPGTIRYGYTF. The CDR3 region has the DNA TGTGCCAGCTCACCCGGGACAATTCGCTATGGCTACACCTTC.

The chain couples TRBV11-2 to TRBJ2-5; no firm D call. The CDR3 has 14 amino acids. V was clipped by 7 bases and J by 2 bases, with 14 bases between them. From germline, CDR1 is SGHAT and CDR2 FQNNGV. The CDR3, as DNA: TGTGCCAGCAACAGAAGGGATCATCAAGAGACCCAGTACTTC. It specifies CASNRRDHQETQYF.

A few counts support this clone. The chain uses TRBV27 and TRBJ1-5; D is uncertain. V lost 2 bases and J lost 7, with 12 bases in between. Per the germline V gene, CDR1 is MNHEY and CDR2 is SMNVEV (reference sequence). This CDR3 spans 14 amino acids. CDR3 in DNA: TGTGCCAGCAGTTTAAGGGAGGTAGGGCAGCCCCAGCATTTT. Protein product: CASSLREVGQPQHF.

This clone was picked up a small number of times. V is TRBV6-5 and J is TRBJ2-7; tentatively, D is TRBD2 (6 bases). The CDR3 consists of 12 residues. In germline, CDR1 is MNHEY, CDR2 SVGAGI. Trimming took off 4 bases at V and 6 bases at J, with 10 bases between the two ends. The CDR3 DNA reads TGTGCCAGCAGTTTGGGACTGGGCGAGCAGTACTTC. It translates to CASSLGLGEQYF.

This chain connects TRBV11-3 to TRBJ2-7; TRBD1 matches 8 bases. The CDR3 is 15 residues long. V was pared by 5 bases and J by 2 bases, with 8 bases of the junction left unmatched. CDR1 and CDR2 from the germline V gene are SGHNT and YENEEA. In DNA form, the CDR3 reads TGTGCCAGCAGCCCGACAGGGGCCGGAACCTACGAGCAGTACTTC. Its protein product is CASSPTGAGTYEQYF.

This clone came up once. The CDR3 DNA reads TGCGCCAGCAGCCAAGAAGAGAGAACGGAGGTTCGAGATACGCAGTATTTT. Encoded protein: CASSQEERTEVRDTQYF. The J gene is TRBJ2-3, the V gene TRBV4-1; perhaps TRBD2 as D (5 bases). The CDR3 has 17 residues. CDR1 and CDR2 (germline): MGHRA, YSYEKL. V was shortened by 0 bases and J by 5 bases, with 18 bases between the two germline ends.

The chain carries TRBV5-1 and TRBJ1-3, with TRBD1 as a possible D gene (6 bases). Trimming shortened V by 5 bases and J by 4 bases, and 19 bases separated the two germline ends. The CDR3 is 16 residues long. CDR1 is SGHRS, CDR2 YFSETQ, per germline. The CDR3 reads CASRGSASGTGNTIYF. CDR3 nucleotides: TGCGCCAGCAGGGGTTCAGCGAGCGGGACAGGAAACACCATATATTTT.

CDR3 residues: CASSLGTPPEKLFF. The CDR3, as DNA: TGTGCCAGCAGCCTCGGGACACCTCCTGAAAAACTGTTTTTT. This chain connects TRBV11-2 to TRBJ1-4; tentative D call: TRBD1 (6 bases). Germline assignment: CDR1 SGHAT and CDR2 FQNNGV. The CDR3 length is 14 residues. Trimming cost V 5 bases and J 7 bases, with 14 bases left between them. Full variable domain (missing parts from reference TRBV11-2 and TRBJ1-4): EAGVAQSPRYKIIEKRQSVAFWCNPISGHATLYWYQQILGQGPKLLIQFQNNGVVDDSQLPKDRFSAERLKGVDSTLKIQPAKLEDSAVYLCASSLGTPPEKLFFGSGTQLSVL.

The CDR3 loop is CASSYSSGQGANGYTF. CDR3 nucleotide sequence: TGTGCCAGCAGTTACTCGTCCGGACAGGGGGCAAATGGCTACACCTTC. The chain combines TRBV6-5 with TRBJ1-2; 11 bases match TRBD1. The CDR3 totals 16 residues. Germline loops: CDR1 MNHEY, CDR2 SVGAGI. The V and J ends lost 0 bases and 6 bases, in that order; junction bases with no gene match: 6.

CDR3 loop: CASSPVGTSGGGNEQFF. The DNA of the CDR3 is TGTGCCAGCAGCCCCGTCGGGACTAGCGGGGGGGGCAATGAGCAGTTCTTC. V is TRBV5-8 and J is TRBJ2-1, with TRBD2 matching over 16 bases. CDR3 size: 17 residues. Germline V lookup: CDR1 SGHTS, CDR2 YDEGEE. V dropped 4 bases and J dropped 6; count of bases not matched to a gene: 7. The variable domain in full, completed from reference TRBV5-8 and TRBJ2-1, reads EAGVTQSPTHLIKTRGQQATLRCSPISGHTSVYWYQQALGLGLQFLLWYDEGEERNRGNFPPRFSGRQFPNYSSELNVNALELEDSALYLCASSPVGTSGGGNEQFFGPGTRLTVL.

The V gene is TRBV5-1, the J gene TRBJ2-3; the D is unclear. The germline V gene has CDR1 SGHRS and CDR2 YFSETQ. The CDR3 consists of 14 residues. The V end lost 0 bases, the J end lost 3 bases, and 8 bases lay between the germline ends. The CDR3 nucleotides read TGCGCCAGCAGCTTGGGTAGTGGGACAGATACGCAGTATTTT. Translating gives CASSLGSGTDTQYF.

To note about this clone: At the DNA level, this CDR3 is encoded by other sequences in the same sample as well. CDR3 in amino acids: CASSLEGQPQHF. The CDR3 coding sequence is TGTGCCAGCAGCTTAGAGGGTCAGCCCCAGCATTTT. The chain uses TRBV7-8 and TRBJ1-5, with D unclear. V gave up 1 base and J gave up 6 bases, with 4 bases separating them. Germline CDR1 reads SGHVS; CDR2 reads FQNEAQ. The CDR3 contains 12 residues.

V gene TRBV7-3 combines with J gene TRBJ2-2, with TRBD1 identical over 8 bases. This CDR3 spans 15 amino acids. J gave up 0 bases and V 6 bases, and 3 bases lay outside the gene matches. In germline, CDR1 is SGHTA, CDR2 FQGTGA. DNA for the CDR3: TGTGCCAGCAGTCCAGGGGGCGCGAACACCGGGGAGCTGTTTTTT. Protein product: CASSPGGANTGELFF. The full variable domain, its missing parts supplied by reference TRBV7-3 and TRBJ2-2, is GAGVSQTPSNKVTEKGKYVELRCDPISGHTALYWYRQSLGQGPEFLIYFQGTGAADDSGLPNDRFFAVRPEGSVSTLKIQRTERGDSAVYLCASSPGGANTGELFFGEGSRLTVL.

This clone has only a few counts. The V gene is TRBV30, the J gene TRBJ2-5; D not certain. Trimming left V 0 bases short and J 2 bases short, with 4 bases between. The CDR3 is 12 amino acids. In germline, CDR1 is GTSNPN, CDR2 SVGIG (reference sequence). As DNA, the CDR3 is TGTGCCTGGAGTGTACAGCAAGAGACCCAGTACTTC. Translated: CAWSVQQETQYF.

The chain joins TRBV27 to TRBJ2-7, with 12 bases that match TRBD1. The V gene's germline CDR1 is MNHEY and CDR2 SMNVEV (reference sequence). Trimming cost V 4 bases and J 4 bases; bases outside gene matches: 11. The CDR3 spans 17 residues. The CDR3 loop reads CASSSGTGGEYVYEQYF. CDR3 bases: TGTGCCAGCAGTTCCGGGACAGGGGGCGAATATGTTTACGAGCAGTACTTC.